Described below is a single TCR delta chain sequence and its context. A much larger clone differs from this one at a single base, so this may be a read error. Per the germline V gene, CDR1 is GEAIGNYY and CDR2 is EKD. This CDR3 is built from 14 residues. These data are taken from a study of gamma-delta T cells after stem cell transplantation. TCRdb reanalysed the RT-PCR reads via CATT. The table shows over a thousand delta-chain clones, with approximately 39% occurring only once. V and J are TRDV2 and TRDJ1; 7 bases line up with TRDD3. The clonotype comes from a human donor. It is not recorded whose cells these are; they may come from a transplant donor. This table probably holds off-target reads from a library built for another chain. Sequencing used gamma-delta T cells. The CDR3 sequence is CAGDTLGDTDKLIF. DNA for the CDR3: TGTGCCGGTGACACGCTGGGGGACACCGATAAACTCATCTTT.